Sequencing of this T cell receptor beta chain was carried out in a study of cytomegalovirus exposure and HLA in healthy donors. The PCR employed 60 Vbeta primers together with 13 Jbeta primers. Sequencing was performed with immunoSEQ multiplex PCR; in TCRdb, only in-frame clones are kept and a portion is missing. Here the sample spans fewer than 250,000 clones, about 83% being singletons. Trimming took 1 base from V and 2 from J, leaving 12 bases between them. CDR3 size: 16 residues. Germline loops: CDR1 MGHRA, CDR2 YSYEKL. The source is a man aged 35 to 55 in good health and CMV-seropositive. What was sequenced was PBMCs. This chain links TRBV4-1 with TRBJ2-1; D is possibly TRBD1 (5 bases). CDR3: CASSQVGALTYNEQFF. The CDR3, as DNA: TGCGCCAGCAGCCAAGTTGGGGCCTTAACCTACAATGAGCAGTTCTTC.